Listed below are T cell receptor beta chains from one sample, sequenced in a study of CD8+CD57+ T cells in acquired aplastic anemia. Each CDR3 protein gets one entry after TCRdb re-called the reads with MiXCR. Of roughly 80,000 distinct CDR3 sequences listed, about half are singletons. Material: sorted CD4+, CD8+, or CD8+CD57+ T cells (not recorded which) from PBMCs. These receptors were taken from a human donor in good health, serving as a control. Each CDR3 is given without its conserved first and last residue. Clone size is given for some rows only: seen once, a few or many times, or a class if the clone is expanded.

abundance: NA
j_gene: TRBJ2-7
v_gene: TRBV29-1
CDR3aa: SGRLSYEQY

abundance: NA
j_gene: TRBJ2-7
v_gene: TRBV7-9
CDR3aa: ASSWLSEQY

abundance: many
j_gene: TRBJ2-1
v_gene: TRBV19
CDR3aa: ASSTFLAGNYNEQF

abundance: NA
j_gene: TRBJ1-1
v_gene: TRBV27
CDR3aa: ASSRSSNTEAF

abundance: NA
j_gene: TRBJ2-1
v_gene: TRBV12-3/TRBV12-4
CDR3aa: ASRNSLAGVFYNEQF

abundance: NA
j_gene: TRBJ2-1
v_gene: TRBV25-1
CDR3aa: ASRTSGSGEQF

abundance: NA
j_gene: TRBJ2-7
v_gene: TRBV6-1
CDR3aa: ASSPGQGVYEQY

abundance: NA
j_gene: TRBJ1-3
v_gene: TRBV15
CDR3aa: ATSRSLLGGSGNTIY

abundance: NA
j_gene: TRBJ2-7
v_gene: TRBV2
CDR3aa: ASRMVSVKYEQY

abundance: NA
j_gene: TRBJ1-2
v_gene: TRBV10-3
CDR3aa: AISGDNNYGYT

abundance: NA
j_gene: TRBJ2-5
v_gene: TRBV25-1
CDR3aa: ASSNQYKETQY

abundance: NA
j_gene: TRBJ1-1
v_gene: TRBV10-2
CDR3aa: ASSEGGTEAF

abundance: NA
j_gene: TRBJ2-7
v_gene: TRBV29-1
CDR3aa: SVEMNYEQY

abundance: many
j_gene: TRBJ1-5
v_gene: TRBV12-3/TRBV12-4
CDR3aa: ASSLDTGEEQPQH

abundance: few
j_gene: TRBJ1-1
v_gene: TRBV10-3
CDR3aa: ASRWTGNTEAF

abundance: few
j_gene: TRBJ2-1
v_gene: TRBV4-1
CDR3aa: ASSQGLAGGPYSYNEQF

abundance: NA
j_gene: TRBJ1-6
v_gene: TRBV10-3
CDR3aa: AISERLTGPGASPLH

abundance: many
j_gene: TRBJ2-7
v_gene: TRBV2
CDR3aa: ASSEVGTGYEQY

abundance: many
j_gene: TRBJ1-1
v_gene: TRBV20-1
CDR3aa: SASQGVTEAF

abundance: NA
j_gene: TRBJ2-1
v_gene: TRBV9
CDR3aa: ASSVRGAVEDEQF

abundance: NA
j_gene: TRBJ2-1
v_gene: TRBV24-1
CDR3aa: ATSDHGTAGYNEQF

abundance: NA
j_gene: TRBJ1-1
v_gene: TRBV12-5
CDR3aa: ASGFPGQGVEAF

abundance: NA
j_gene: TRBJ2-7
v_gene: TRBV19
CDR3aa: ASSMNGISYEQY

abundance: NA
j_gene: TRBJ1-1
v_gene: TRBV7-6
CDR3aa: ASSLEGGTEAF

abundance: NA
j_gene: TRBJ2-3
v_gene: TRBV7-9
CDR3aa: ASSSFPQDTQY

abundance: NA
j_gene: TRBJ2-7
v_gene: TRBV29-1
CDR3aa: SVHAGTSGYEQY

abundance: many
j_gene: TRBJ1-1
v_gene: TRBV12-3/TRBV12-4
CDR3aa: ASSPSGAEAF

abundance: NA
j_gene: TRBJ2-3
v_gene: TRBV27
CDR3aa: ASSLTLGEGPDTQY

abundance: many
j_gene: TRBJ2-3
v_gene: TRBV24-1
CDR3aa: ATSVADTQY

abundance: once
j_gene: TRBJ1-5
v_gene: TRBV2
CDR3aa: ASSGDFSNQPQH

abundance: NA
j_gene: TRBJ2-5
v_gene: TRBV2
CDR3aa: ASGRDRSRQETQY

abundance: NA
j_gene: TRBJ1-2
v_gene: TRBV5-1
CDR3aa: ASSVEVSANYGYT

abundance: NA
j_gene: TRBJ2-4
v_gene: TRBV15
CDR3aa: ATSRLRGGAAKNIQY

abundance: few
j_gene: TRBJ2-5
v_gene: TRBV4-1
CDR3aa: ASSQEGPWSVQETQY

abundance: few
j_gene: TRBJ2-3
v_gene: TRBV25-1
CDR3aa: ASSTLGTGGDTQY

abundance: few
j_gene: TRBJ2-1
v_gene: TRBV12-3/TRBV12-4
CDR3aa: ASSRTGGAPYNEQF

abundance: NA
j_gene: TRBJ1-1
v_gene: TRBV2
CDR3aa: ASSYHSQGWAEAF

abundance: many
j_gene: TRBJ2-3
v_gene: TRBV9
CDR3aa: ASSGRVADTADTQY

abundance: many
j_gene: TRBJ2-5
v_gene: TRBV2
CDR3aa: ASTPAGQETQY